These 21 T cell receptor beta chains originate from one sample sequenced in a study of PD-1 and CTLA-4 blockade in melanoma. TCRdb's table, derived via immunoSEQ multiplex PCR, lists solely in-frame clones and lacks some. The table includes roughly 30,000 clones, 75% to 95% detected once. Sequencing was performed on CD8+ T cells from peripheral blood, taken from a patient given anti-PD-1 treatment. Source of these receptors: a human donor with melanoma.

The rearrangement uses TRBV19 and TRBJ2-1, with TRBD2 identical over 10 bases. The CDR3 consists of 17 residues. The germline CDR1 and CDR2 sequences are LNHDA and SQIVND (reference sequence). J was trimmed by 8 bases and V by 5 bases; bases with no gene match: 15. Written as DNA, the CDR3 is TGTGCCAGTAGTGTGACTAGCGGGCCCTTCCTCCGGGATGAGCAGTTCTTC. Translated: CASSVTSGPFLRDEQFF.

V and J are TRBV30 and TRBJ1-6; unclear D gene. V lost 5 bases, J lost 9 bases, and 14 bases lay in between. The CDR3 spans 13 residues. The germline V gene encodes CDR1 GTSNPN and CDR2 SVGIG (reference sequence). The CDR3: CAWVGGESSPLHF. CDR3 bases: TGTGCCTGGGTCGGCGGGGAGTCTTCACCCCTCCACTTT.

This CDR3 is CASSYHSGSPSYEQYF. The CDR3 DNA follows: TGTGCCAGCAGTTACCATAGCGGGAGTCCTTCCTACGAGCAGTACTTC. This chain connects TRBV6-6 to TRBJ2-7; 9 bases align to TRBD2. CDR1 MNHNY and CDR2 SVGAGI come from the germline V gene (reference sequence). Trimming took 2 bases from V and 1 from J; bases not matched to a gene: 6. This CDR3 is built from 16 residues.

This clone was counted between two and nine times. The gene calls are TRBV7-9 and TRBJ2-2, with a possible D match to TRBD2 (6 bases). Germline-derived CDR1 and CDR2 are SEHNR and FQNEAQ (reference sequence). This CDR3 spans 17 amino acids. Trimming took 1 base from V and 1 from J, leaving 13 bases between them. CDR3 in amino acids: CASSLEDAGRNTGELFF. DNA for the CDR3: TGTGCCAGCAGCTTAGAAGATGCGGGGAGGAACACCGGGGAGCTGTTTTTT.

As DNA, the CDR3 is TGTGCCAGCAGTTATACCGGGGAGCTGTTTTTT. Translation gives CASSYTGELFF. The chain links TRBV2 to TRBJ2-2; D is unclear. CDR1 and CDR2 (germline): SNHLY, FYNNEI. V was pared by 5 bases and J by 5 bases, with 3 bases between. The CDR3 sequence is 11 residues long. Supplemented by reference TRBV2 and TRBJ2-2, the full variable domain reads EPEVTQTPSHQVTQMGQEVILRCVPISNHLYFYWYRQILGQKVEFLVSFYNNEISEKSEIFDDQFSVERPDGSNFTLKIRSTKLEDSAMYFCASSYTGELFFGEGSRLTVL.

The chain joins TRBV9 to TRBJ2-1, with TRBD2 identical over 15 bases. V lost 3 bases and J lost 3; bases outside the gene matches: 7. Germline CDR1 reads SGDLS; CDR2 reads YYNGEE. The CDR3 is 18 amino acids. The CDR3 sequence is CASSAQGGLAGGYNEQFF. CDR3 DNA: TGTGCCAGCAGCGCCCAAGGGGGACTAGCGGGAGGCTACAATGAGCAGTTCTTC.

The V call is TRBV27, the J call TRBJ2-7; 7 bases match TRBD1. With V trimmed by 2 bases and J by 3 bases, 7 bases remained unmatched. The CDR3 length is 15 residues. Germline CDR1 is MNHEY and CDR2 is SMNVEV (reference sequence). The CDR3 reads CASSLGIGGFYEQYF. The CDR3 DNA reads TGTGCCAGCAGTTTAGGGATAGGGGGCTTCTACGAGCAGTACTTC.

The V gene is TRBV7-8, the J gene TRBJ2-7; no clear D gene. The CDR3 has 12 amino acids. V gave up 2 bases and J gave up 5 bases, with 7 bases separating them. Germline V lookup: CDR1 SGHVS, CDR2 FQNEAQ. This CDR3 reads CASSLPHDEQYF. CDR3 nucleotide sequence: TGTGCCAGCAGCTTACCTCACGACGAGCAGTACTTC.

The rearrangement links TRBV6-4 to TRBJ2-1, with 7 bases fitting TRBD2. V shed 8 bases, J shed 8 bases, and the junction held 15 bases outside the gene matches. From germline, CDR1 is MRHNA and CDR2 SNTAGT. CDR3 length equals 15 residues. In DNA form, the CDR3 reads TGTGCCAGCGCCCAACTGGAGACTAGCTTGGATGAGCAGTTCTTC. This encodes CASAQLETSLDEQFF.

The chain combines TRBV4-1 with TRBJ1-5; D uncertain. From germline, CDR1 is MGHRA and CDR2 YSYEKL. Trimming cost V 0 bases and J 0 bases, with 9 bases left between them. CDR3 length: 16 amino acids. CDR3 in DNA: TGCGCCAGCAGCCAAGATCCCGTTTATAGCAATCAGCCCCAGCATTTT. Protein product: CASSQDPVYSNQPQHF.

This clone showed up just once. The chain uses TRBV15 and TRBJ2-5; no firm D call. The CDR3 is 13 residues long. CDR1 is LNHNV and CDR2 is YYDKDF in the germline V gene (reference sequence). Deletions cut 5 bases from V and 3 bases from J, with 10 bases between. The CDR3 region is CATSWEGKETQYF. CDR3 nucleotides: TGTGCCACCAGCTGGGAAGGGAAAGAGACCCAGTACTTC.

This CDR3 is CASSAVSNQPQHF. CDR3 nucleotides: TGTGCCAGCAGTGCCGTTAGCAATCAGCCCCAGCATTTT. The rearrangement links TRBV2 to TRBJ1-5; D gene unclear. The CDR3 has 13 amino acids. Per germline, CDR1 SNHLY and CDR2 FYNNEI. V gave up 4 bases and J gave up 0 bases, with 4 bases separating them.

The CDR3 here is CASSLDRGTEAFF. CDR3 bases: TGTGCCAGCAGCCTCGACAGAGGGACTGAAGCTTTCTTT. The chain links TRBV7-3 to TRBJ1-1; possibly TRBD1 for D (5 bases). Trimming pared 5 bases from V and 5 bases from J, leaving 12 bases between. From germline, CDR1 is SGHTA and CDR2 FQGTGA. This CDR3 contains 13 residues. The whole variable domain, remainder taken from reference TRBV7-3 and TRBJ1-1, is GAGVSQTPSNKVTEKGKYVELRCDPISGHTALYWYRQSLGQGPEFLIYFQGTGAADDSGLPNDRFFAVRPEGSVSTLKIQRTERGDSAVYLCASSLDRGTEAFFGQGTRLTVV.

The rearrangement links TRBV7-9 to TRBJ1-1; 7 bases are shared with TRBD1. The J segment lost 5 bases and the V segment lost 1 base, leaving 10 bases of the junction unmatched. The CDR3 is made up of 16 amino acids. The germline V gene encodes CDR1 SEHNR and CDR2 FQNEAQ (reference sequence). The CDR3 coding sequence is TGTGCCAGCAGCTTAGGGGGACAGACCCTTCGAACTGAAGCTTTCTTT. This codes for CASSLGGQTLRTEAFF.

The rearrangement uses TRBV3-1 (or the pseudogene TRBV3-2) and TRBJ2-7, with D possibly being TRBD2 (5 bases). The ends were cut back, 0 bases at V and 0 bases at J, with 15 bases in the middle. The CDR3 length is 17 residues. Germline V gene data show CDR1 as LGHDT and CDR2 as YNNKEL (reference sequence). As DNA, the CDR3 is TGTGCCAGCAGCCAAGATCCTCGGGGAGAGGGCTCCTACGAGCAGTACTTC. This sequence encodes CASSQDPRGEGSYEQYF.

In this sample, this clone turned up once. The chain is built from TRBV30 and TRBJ2-5, with a tentative D call TRBD2 (6 bases). The CDR3 extends over 15 amino acids. The V end was cut by 2 bases, the J end by 1 base, with 14 bases between. The germline V gene has CDR1 GTSNPN and CDR2 SVGIG (reference sequence). The CDR3 sequence: CAWSWGVSGQETQYF. The CDR3 nucleotides are TGTGCCTGGAGTTGGGGGGTGTCGGGCCAAGAGACCCAGTACTTC.

V gene TRBV5-1 combines with J gene TRBJ2-1, with TRBD2 as a possible D gene (5 bases). The V gene's germline CDR1 is SGHRS and CDR2 YFSETQ. V gave up 2 bases and J gave up 1 base, with 7 bases separating them. The CDR3 has 14 amino acids. The CDR3 region has the DNA TGCGCCAGCAGCTTTAGCGAGTCCTACAATGAGCAGTTCTTC. Amino acids: CASSFSESYNEQFF.

The rearrangement joins TRBV7-9 to TRBJ2-7, with D hard to call. From germline, CDR1 is SEHNR and CDR2 FQNEAQ (reference sequence). The CDR3 totals 14 residues. The V end was cut by 5 bases, the J end by 6 bases, with 17 bases between. The chain's CDR3 is CASSPGGGFGEQYF. As DNA, the CDR3 is TGTGCCAGCAGCCCCGGTGGTGGCTTCGGCGAGCAGTACTTC.

Regarding this clone: The same CDR3 can be traced to other DNA sequences in this sample. The CDR3 bases are TGTGCCAGCGGACAGGGAAATCAGCCCCAGCATTTT. Its translation: CASGQGNQPQHF. The V gene is TRBV18, the J gene TRBJ1-5; 8 bases fit TRBD1. The CDR3 spans 12 residues. Trimming at V came to 8 bases and at J to 4 bases, leaving 1 base not matched to a gene. CDR1 and CDR2 from the germline V gene are KGHSH and LQKENI.

This rearrangement joins TRBV5-1 to TRBJ1-2; D is perhaps TRBD1 (6 bases). V gave up 0 bases and J gave up 3 bases, with 9 bases separating them. The CDR3 is 14 residues long. The germline gives CDR1 SGHRS, CDR2 YFSETQ. CDR3 protein: CASSLDREDYGYTF. The DNA for the CDR3 is TGCGCCAGCAGCTTGGACAGGGAGGACTATGGCTACACCTTC. Supplemented by reference TRBV5-1 and TRBJ1-2, the full variable domain reads KAGVTQTPRYLIKTRGQQVTLSCSPISGHRSVSWYQQTPGQGLQFLFEYFSETQRNKGNFPGRFSGRQFSNSRSEMNVSTLELGDSALYLCASSLDREDYGYTFGSGTRLTVV.

The V gene is TRBV9, the J gene TRBJ2-7, with 12 bases that match TRBD1. The CDR3 length is 15 residues. The germline CDR1 and CDR2 sequences are SGDLS and YYNGEE. Trimming at V came to 3 bases and at J to 3 bases, leaving 4 bases not matched to a gene. This CDR3 is CASSAGTGGNYEQYF. In DNA form, the CDR3 reads TGTGCCAGCAGCGCCGGGACAGGGGGCAACTACGAGCAGTACTTC.